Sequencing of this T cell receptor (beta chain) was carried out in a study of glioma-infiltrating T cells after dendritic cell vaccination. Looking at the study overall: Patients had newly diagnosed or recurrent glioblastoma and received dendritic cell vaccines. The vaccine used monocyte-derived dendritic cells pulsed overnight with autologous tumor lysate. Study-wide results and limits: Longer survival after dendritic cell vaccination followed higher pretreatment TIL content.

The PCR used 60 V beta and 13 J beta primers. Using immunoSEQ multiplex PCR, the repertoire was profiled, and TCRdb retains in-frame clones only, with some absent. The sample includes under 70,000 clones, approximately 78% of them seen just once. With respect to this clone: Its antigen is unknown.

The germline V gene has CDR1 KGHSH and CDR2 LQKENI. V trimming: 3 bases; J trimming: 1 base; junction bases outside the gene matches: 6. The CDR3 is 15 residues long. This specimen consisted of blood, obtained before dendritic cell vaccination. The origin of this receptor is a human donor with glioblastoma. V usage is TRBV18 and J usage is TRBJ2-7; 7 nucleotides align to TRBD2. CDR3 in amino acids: CASSPLTGGSYEQYF. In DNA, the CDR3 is TGTGCCAGCTCACCTCTAACGGGGGGATCCTACGAGCAGTACTTC.